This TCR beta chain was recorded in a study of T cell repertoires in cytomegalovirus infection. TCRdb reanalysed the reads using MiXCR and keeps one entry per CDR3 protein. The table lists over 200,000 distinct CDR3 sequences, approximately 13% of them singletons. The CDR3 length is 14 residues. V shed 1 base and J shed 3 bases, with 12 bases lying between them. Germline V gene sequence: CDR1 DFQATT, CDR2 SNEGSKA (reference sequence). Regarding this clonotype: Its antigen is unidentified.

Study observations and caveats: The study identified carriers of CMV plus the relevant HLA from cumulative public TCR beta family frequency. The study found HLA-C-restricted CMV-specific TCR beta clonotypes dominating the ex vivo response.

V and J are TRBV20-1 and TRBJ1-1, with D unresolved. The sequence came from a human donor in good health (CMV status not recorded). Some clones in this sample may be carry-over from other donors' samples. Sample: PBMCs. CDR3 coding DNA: TGCAGTGCTAGAGCCATCCTTCAGGACACTGAAGCTTTCTTT. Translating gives CSARAILQDTEAFF.